The rows below give T cell receptor beta chains drawn from one sample of a study of CD8+CD57+ T cells in acquired aplastic anemia. TCRdb reprocessed the reads via MiXCR and lists one record per CDR3 protein. The data show a few hundred thousand distinct CDR3 sequences, approximately 51% seen once. Material for sequencing was sorted CD4+, CD8+, or CD8+CD57+ T cells (not recorded which) from PBMCs. Every receptor here comes from a human donor with aplastic anemia. Each CDR3 is given with its conserved first and last residue. Each record gives: clone size, D gene, V gene, J gene, CDR3 DNA, CDR3 protein. D genes are given only for firm matches. Size values are once, few and many counts, or a class for expanded clones, and some rows have none.

clone size: .; D gene: TRBD1; V gene: TRBV18; J gene: TRBJ2-5; CDR3 DNA: TGTGCCAGCTCACCGACAGGGGGCGAGGAGACCCAGTACTTC; CDR3 protein: CASSPTGGEETQYF
clone size: many; D gene: .; V gene: TRBV7-6; J gene: TRBJ1-1; CDR3 DNA: TGTGCCAGCAGCCGAGAAACGGAGAACACTGAAGCTTTCTTT; CDR3 protein: CASSRETENTEAFF
clone size: .; D gene: TRBD2; V gene: TRBV19; J gene: TRBJ2-5; CDR3 DNA: TGTGCCAGTAGTCTTGGACTAGCGCAAGAGACCCAGTACTTC; CDR3 protein: CASSLGLAQETQYF
clone size: many; D gene: .; V gene: TRBV12-3/TRBV12-4; J gene: TRBJ2-1; CDR3 DNA: TGTGCCAGCAGTTCCCCGCTTACTTGGGTCGACAAGCAGTTCTTC; CDR3 protein: CASSSPLTWVDKQFF
clone size: many; D gene: .; V gene: TRBV7-3; J gene: TRBJ1-3; CDR3 DNA: TGTGCCAGCAGCTTAGGGGGGGTCCCCTCTGGAAACACCATATATTTT; CDR3 protein: CASSLGGVPSGNTIYF
clone size: .; D gene: .; V gene: TRBV20-1; J gene: TRBJ1-1; CDR3 DNA: TGCAGTGCATGGACCGAATTTGGCACTGAAGCTTTCTTT; CDR3 protein: CSAWTEFGTEAFF
clone size: .; D gene: TRBD1; V gene: TRBV9; J gene: TRBJ2-7; CDR3 DNA: TGTGCCAGCAGCCACGGGACAGGCTACGAGCAGTACTTC; CDR3 protein: CASSHGTGYEQYF
clone size: many; D gene: .; V gene: TRBV7-3; J gene: TRBJ2-3; CDR3 DNA: TGTGCCAGCAGCTCGATTCGCACAGATACGCAGTATTTT; CDR3 protein: CASSSIRTDTQYF
clone size: .; D gene: TRBD1; V gene: TRBV6-6; J gene: TRBJ1-1; CDR3 DNA: TGTGCCAGCAGTTATACAGGGGGCCGACAGGGCACTGAAGCTTTCTTT; CDR3 protein: CASSYTGGRQGTEAFF
clone size: many; D gene: .; V gene: TRBV6-5; J gene: TRBJ1-6; CDR3 DNA: TGTGCCAGCAGGGCGGCAGTGAATTCACCCCTCCACTTT; CDR3 protein: CASRAAVNSPLHF
clone size: many; D gene: TRBD1; V gene: TRBV19; J gene: TRBJ1-5; CDR3 DNA: TGTGCCAGTAGTTCAAGGAGACAGGGGAAGCCCCAGCATTTT; CDR3 protein: CASSSRRQGKPQHF
clone size: many; D gene: .; V gene: TRBV7-8; J gene: TRBJ2-7; CDR3 DNA: TGTGCCAGCAGCTTAGAGGACAGAAACTCCTACGAGCAGTACTTC; CDR3 protein: CASSLEDRNSYEQYF
clone size: many; D gene: .; V gene: TRBV5-1; J gene: TRBJ2-1; CDR3 DNA: TGCGCCAGCAGCTGGTCCCTCGGCGACAATGAGCAGTTCTTC; CDR3 protein: CASSWSLGDNEQFF
clone size: .; D gene: .; V gene: TRBV5-1; J gene: TRBJ1-5; CDR3 DNA: TGCGCCAGCAGCTTGGCCGGCAGTTGGGATCAGCCCCAGCATTTT; CDR3 protein: CASSLAGSWDQPQHF
clone size: few; D gene: TRBD1; V gene: TRBV3-1; J gene: TRBJ1-1; CDR3 DNA: TGTGCCAGCAGCTACACAGGGGTCAACACTGAAGCTTTCTTT; CDR3 protein: CASSYTGVNTEAFF
clone size: .; D gene: TRBD2; V gene: TRBV14; J gene: TRBJ2-5; CDR3 DNA: TGTGCCAGCAGCTTTCTAGCGGGGGGGCCGGAGGAGACCCAGTACTTC; CDR3 protein: CASSFLAGGPEETQYF
clone size: .; D gene: .; V gene: TRBV15; J gene: TRBJ1-4; CDR3 DNA: TGTGCCACCAGCAGAGGACGGAGCTATAATGAAAAACTGTTTTTT; CDR3 protein: CATSRGRSYNEKLFF
clone size: .; D gene: TRBD1; V gene: TRBV7-9; J gene: TRBJ2-7; CDR3 DNA: TGTGCCAGCAGCTGGGGGACAGGGGAGCAGTACTTC; CDR3 protein: CASSWGTGEQYF
clone size: many; D gene: .; V gene: TRBV6-1; J gene: TRBJ1-5; CDR3 DNA: TGTGCCAGCAGCCCCCACGGGGGAAGCAATCAGCCCCAGCATTTT; CDR3 protein: CASSPHGGSNQPQHF
clone size: few; D gene: TRBD1; V gene: TRBV3-1; J gene: TRBJ2-5; CDR3 DNA: TGTGCCAGCAGCCAAGCCCCCTGTGACAGGGGGAAAGAGACCCAGTACTTC; CDR3 protein: CASSQAPCDRGKETQYF
clone size: few; D gene: TRBD1; V gene: TRBV9; J gene: TRBJ2-7; CDR3 DNA: TGTGCCAGCAGCGCCGGGACAGGGTTCCACGAGCAGTACTTC; CDR3 protein: CASSAGTGFHEQYF
clone size: many; D gene: .; V gene: TRBV9; J gene: TRBJ2-2; CDR3 DNA: TGTGCCAGCAGCGTAAATGTGGGGGAGAACACCGGGGAGCTGTTTTTT; CDR3 protein: CASSVNVGENTGELFF
clone size: many; D gene: .; V gene: TRBV7-8; J gene: TRBJ2-5; CDR3 DNA: TGTGCCAGCAGACACCTTAGGGGGGGCCTTCAAGAGACCCAGTACTTC; CDR3 protein: CASRHLRGGLQETQYF
clone size: .; D gene: .; V gene: TRBV24-1; J gene: TRBJ2-6; CDR3 DNA: TGTGCCACCAGTGATTTGGCAGGGGAGTCAGGGGCCGACGTCCTGACTTTC; CDR3 protein: CATSDLAGESGADVLTF
clone size: many; D gene: .; V gene: TRBV7-9; J gene: TRBJ1-1; CDR3 DNA: TGTGCCAGCACCTTACGGGCCACTGAAGCTTTCTTT; CDR3 protein: CASTLRATEAFF
clone size: many; D gene: .; V gene: TRBV12-3/TRBV12-4; J gene: TRBJ1-3; CDR3 DNA: TGTGCCAGCAGTTTCTTGGCAGGCGACTCTGGAAACACCATATATTTT; CDR3 protein: CASSFLAGDSGNTIYF
clone size: .; D gene: .; V gene: TRBV5-1; J gene: TRBJ2-2; CDR3 DNA: TGCGCCAGCAGCTCGGGGAGCTCCGGGGAGCTGTTTTTT; CDR3 protein: CASSSGSSGELFF
clone size: .; D gene: TRBD2; V gene: TRBV6-1; J gene: TRBJ2-1; CDR3 DNA: TGTGCCAGCAGTGAACGGAGCGGGGGGGCCGGCTCCTACAATGAGCAGTTCTTC; CDR3 protein: CASSERSGGAGSYNEQFF
clone size: .; D gene: TRBD1; V gene: TRBV19; J gene: TRBJ1-5; CDR3 DNA: TGTGCCAGTAGTCCAGGAGACAGGGATCAGCCCCAGCATTTT; CDR3 protein: CASSPGDRDQPQHF
clone size: once; D gene: TRBD2; V gene: TRBV15; J gene: TRBJ2-7; CDR3 DNA: TGTGCCACCAGCCTCCTAGCGGGGGGGCTCTACGAGCAGTACTTC; CDR3 protein: CATSLLAGGLYEQYF
clone size: few; D gene: TRBD1; V gene: TRBV20-1; J gene: TRBJ2-7; CDR3 DNA: TGCAGTGCTAGGAGTCCGGACAGGGACTACGAGCAGTACTTC; CDR3 protein: CSARSPDRDYEQYF
clone size: .; D gene: .; V gene: TRBV29-1; J gene: TRBJ2-2; CDR3 DNA: TGCAGCGTTGAAGAAAACTCCGGGGAGCTGTTTTTT; CDR3 protein: CSVEENSGELFF
clone size: many; D gene: TRBD1; V gene: TRBV7-9; J gene: TRBJ1-1; CDR3 DNA: TGTGCCAGCGATCCGACAGGGGCGAACACTGAAGCTTTCTTT; CDR3 protein: CASDPTGANTEAFF
clone size: .; D gene: TRBD1; V gene: TRBV29-1; J gene: TRBJ1-2; CDR3 DNA: TGCAGCGTATTGGGACAGGCCGAGGGTGGCTACACCTTC; CDR3 protein: CSVLGQAEGGYTF
clone size: many; D gene: .; V gene: TRBV19; J gene: TRBJ1-2; CDR3 DNA: TGTGCCAGTAGGGACAGCAGCTTACCGAGGACTGCTGGCTACACCTTC; CDR3 protein: CASRDSSLPRTAGYTF
clone size: .; D gene: .; V gene: TRBV25-1; J gene: TRBJ2-2; CDR3 DNA: TGTGCCAGCAGTGCCGGGAGTGACACCGGGGAGCTGTTTTTT; CDR3 protein: CASSAGSDTGELFF
clone size: many; D gene: .; V gene: TRBV5-1; J gene: TRBJ1-5; CDR3 DNA: TGCGCCAGCAGCTTGGACGGGGTGGATCAGCCCCAGCATTTT; CDR3 protein: CASSLDGVDQPQHF
clone size: many; D gene: .; V gene: TRBV2; J gene: TRBJ2-7; CDR3 DNA: TGTGCCAGCAGTGAAGGACCGATAACCTACGAGCAGTACTTC; CDR3 protein: CASSEGPITYEQYF
clone size: .; D gene: .; V gene: TRBV7-6; J gene: TRBJ2-3; CDR3 DNA: TGTGCCAGCAGCGTCGGGGGCGGGGGCCCCACAGATACGCAGTATTTT; CDR3 protein: CASSVGGGGPTDTQYF
clone size: many; D gene: .; V gene: TRBV7-7; J gene: TRBJ2-3; CDR3 DNA: TGTGCTAGCAGCTTAGGAGGCGGGCGCATAGATACGCAGTATTTT; CDR3 protein: CASSLGGGRIDTQYF
clone size: many; D gene: TRBD2; V gene: TRBV2; J gene: TRBJ2-5; CDR3 DNA: TGTGCCAGCAGTCAGCCAGCGGGGAGAGAGACCCAGTACTTC; CDR3 protein: CASSQPAGRETQYF
clone size: .; D gene: .; V gene: TRBV12-3/TRBV12-4; J gene: TRBJ1-6; CDR3 DNA: TGTGCCAGGCCCCTGGGGTTTTCCCCCCTCCACTTT; CDR3 protein: CARPLGFSPLHF
clone size: many; D gene: .; V gene: TRBV12-3/TRBV12-4; J gene: TRBJ1-6; CDR3 DNA: TGTGCCACCTCGGACGGTGCTAATTCACCCCTCCACTTT; CDR3 protein: CATSDGANSPLHF
clone size: .; D gene: TRBD1; V gene: TRBV19; J gene: TRBJ2-7; CDR3 DNA: TGTGCCAGTAGTTTCGGGACAGAGGTATACGAGCAGTACTTC; CDR3 protein: CASSFGTEVYEQYF
clone size: .; D gene: .; V gene: TRBV28; J gene: TRBJ1-4; CDR3 DNA: TGTGCCAGCAGTTTAGCGAAAACTAATGAAAAACTGTTTTTT; CDR3 protein: CASSLAKTNEKLFF
clone size: .; D gene: .; V gene: TRBV29-1; J gene: TRBJ1-2; CDR3 DNA: TGCAGCGCTCTCGGGGCCTATGGCTACACCTTC; CDR3 protein: CSALGAYGYTF
clone size: many; D gene: .; V gene: TRBV10-3; J gene: TRBJ1-1; CDR3 DNA: TGTGCCATCAGTGGGGAGACGGGAATGAACACTGAAGCTTTCTTT; CDR3 protein: CAISGETGMNTEAFF
clone size: .; D gene: TRBD1; V gene: TRBV11-2; J gene: TRBJ2-2; CDR3 DNA: TGTGCCAGCAGTAAGGGAACAGGGGCTTCGAACACCGGGGAGCTGTTTTTT; CDR3 protein: CASSKGTGASNTGELFF
clone size: .; D gene: TRBD1; V gene: TRBV7-2; J gene: TRBJ2-7; CDR3 DNA: TGTGCCAGCAGCCTTGGGACAGGGCTTTACGAGCAGTACTTC; CDR3 protein: CASSLGTGLYEQYF
clone size: .; D gene: TRBD1; V gene: TRBV24-1; J gene: TRBJ1-2; CDR3 DNA: TGTGCCACCAGTGATGCCCGGACAGGGGGCGCGGAAGGCTACACCTTC; CDR3 protein: CATSDARTGGAEGYTF
clone size: .; D gene: .; V gene: TRBV7-8; J gene: TRBJ1-3; CDR3 DNA: TGTGCCAGCAGCTTAGAGTACGGAAGCTCTGGAAACACCATATATTTT; CDR3 protein: CASSLEYGSSGNTIYF
clone size: .; D gene: .; V gene: TRBV6-4; J gene: TRBJ2-3; CDR3 DNA: TGTGCCAGCAGTCCTGCCGCGGATACGCAGTATTTT; CDR3 protein: CASSPAADTQYF
clone size: many; D gene: .; V gene: TRBV20-1; J gene: TRBJ2-1; CDR3 DNA: TGCAGTGCTAGAGGCCCCCTGGGTGAGCAGTTCTTC; CDR3 protein: CSARGPLGEQFF
clone size: .; D gene: TRBD1; V gene: TRBV5-6; J gene: TRBJ1-5; CDR3 DNA: TGTGCCAGCAGCTTGGGACAGGGGTCCAAAACAGATACGCAGCATTTT; CDR3 protein: CASSLGQGSKTDTQHF
clone size: .; D gene: TRBD1; V gene: TRBV29-1; J gene: TRBJ1-2; CDR3 DNA: TGCAGCGTAGAAAAGGGGACAGGGGGCGCGGTCGGGGGCTACACCTTC; CDR3 protein: CSVEKGTGGAVGGYTF